Reported below is one T cell receptor beta chain. Its antigen is unidentified. Produced via immunoSEQ multiplex PCR; TCRdb's table is partial and in-frame only. This sample has 65,000 to 90,000 clones, with roughly 95% found just once. V lost 3 bases and J lost 10; bases outside the gene matches: 8. The CDR3 has 14 residues. The germline V gene has CDR1 MNHEY and CDR2 SMNVEV (reference sequence). This sample is part of a study of cytomegalovirus exposure and HLA in healthy donors. Findings and limits, study-wide: Most TCR sequences proved rare, with some public TCRs found in many donors.

The sample comprised PBMCs. The chain uses TRBV27 and TRBJ1-1; 10 bases are a match to TRBD1. This TCR was sampled from a man aged 18 to 29 in good health and CMV-seronegative. DNA of the CDR3: TGTGCCAGCAGTTTTCAAGCGACAGGGGGCTCAGCTTTCTTT. Its translation is CASSFQATGGSAFF.